This TCR beta chain comes out of a study of blood T cell repertoires in COVID-19 (dated by TCRdb to about 2020). With respect to the entire study: Samples covering the acute and convalescent phases of COVID-19 were provided by collaborators in the United States, Italy and Spain. Nearly every sample came with metadata listing a de-identified subject ID, COVID-19 status, age in years and sex. Where available, HLA class I and class II types were taken from metadata supplied by the sample provider and were not determined by assay-based typing. Subjects who had been exposed to COVID-19, were actively infected with it, or had recovered from it provided the deeply sampled blood TCRbeta repertoires that made up the dataset. Samples were obtained from the ongoing ImmuneRACE study (first 160 participants) and from 1,254 subjects provided by 6 global collaborators. The repertoires were released in a freely available public database intended as a resource for research on the immune response to SARS-CoV-2. The prospective study material was composed of cDNA or gDNA derived from T cells, B-cell-depleted T cells, or PBMCs. What the authors observed across the whole study: How much clinical and demographic metadata was included differed by source and by participant, and the metadata was provided uncurated.

The immunoSEQ Assay, a bias-controlled multiplex PCR, was used to amplify TCRbeta CDR3 regions from genomic DNA. In the source study's methods: Nucleated cell counts per sample were estimated from amplification of reference gene primers within the assay. To quantify the absolute abundance of each unique TCRbeta CDR3 rearrangement, sequence reads were collapsed and filtered. For each sample, productive Simpson clonality was calculated by taking the square root of Simpson's diversity index across productive rearrangements. Drawn from immuneACCESS, this table holds only the in-frame rearrangements with V and J called that TCRdb kept. Clones are partly lost; checked studies trace under half to an unresolved V gene and leave the rest unexplained. That table is the source of V, J and clone size, and D and trimming were worked out from the DNA. The sample table contains about 200,000 clones; only one count was recorded for 65% to 85% of them. The ten largest clones add up to about 10% of the sample.

As regards this clone: The specificity of this receptor is unknown. No much larger clonotype is one base removed from it; base qualities were not supplied.

Collaborating institutions collected whole blood in K2EDTA tubes following their own protocols. For TCRbeta analysis, collaborators shipped samples in one of three forms: frozen whole blood, isolated PBMCs, or DNA extracted from either of those sample types. V was cut back by 10 bases and J by 2 bases, leaving a gap of 17 bases between them. The CDR3 covers 14 residues, taking in both the cysteine and the phenylalanine. Of the read, only the CDR3 DNA is kept; its 42 bases are in frame from base 1. From the germline V gene, CDR1 is WSHSY and CDR2 is SAAADI. The receptor was derived from a woman at least 80 years old with acute or convalescent COVID-19. Sample: peripheral blood. The rearranged chain carries TRBV10-2 and TRBJ1-2, with the identity of the D gene unclear. The DNA is TGCGCCACGCGGCCACCAGCCTCCAACTATGGCTACACCTTC. This yields the protein CATRPPASNYGYTF.